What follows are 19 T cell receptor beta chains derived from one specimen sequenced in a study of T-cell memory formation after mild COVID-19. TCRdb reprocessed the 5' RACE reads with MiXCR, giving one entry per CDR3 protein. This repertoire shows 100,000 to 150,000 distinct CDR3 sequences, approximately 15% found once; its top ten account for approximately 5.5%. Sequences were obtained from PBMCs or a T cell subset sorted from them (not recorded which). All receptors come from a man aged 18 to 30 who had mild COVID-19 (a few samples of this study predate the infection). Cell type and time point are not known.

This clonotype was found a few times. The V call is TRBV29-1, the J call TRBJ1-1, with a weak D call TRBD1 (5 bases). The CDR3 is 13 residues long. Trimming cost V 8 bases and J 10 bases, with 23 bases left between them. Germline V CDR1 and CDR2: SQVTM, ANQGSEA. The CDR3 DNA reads TGCAGCTTCCGCGTTGGAGGAGCAGGGCGAGCTTTCTTT. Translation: CSFRVGGAGRAFF.

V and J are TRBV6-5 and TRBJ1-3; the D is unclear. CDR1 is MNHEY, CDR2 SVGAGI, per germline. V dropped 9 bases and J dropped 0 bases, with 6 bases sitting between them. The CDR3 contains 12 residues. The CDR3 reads CASYSSGNTIYF. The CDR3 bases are TGTGCCAGTTACAGCTCTGGAAACACCATATATTTT.

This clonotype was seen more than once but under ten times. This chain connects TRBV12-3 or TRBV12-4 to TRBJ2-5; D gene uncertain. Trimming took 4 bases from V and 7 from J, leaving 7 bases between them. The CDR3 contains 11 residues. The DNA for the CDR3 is TGTGCCAGCAGTTCGTTTGGGACCCAGTACTTC. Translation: CASSSFGTQYF.

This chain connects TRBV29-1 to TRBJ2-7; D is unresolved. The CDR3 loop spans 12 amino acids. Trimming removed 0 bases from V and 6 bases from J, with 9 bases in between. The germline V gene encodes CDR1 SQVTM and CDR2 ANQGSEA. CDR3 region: CSVEDRQLEQYF. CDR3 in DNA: TGCAGCGTTGAAGATCGGCAGCTCGAGCAGTACTTC.

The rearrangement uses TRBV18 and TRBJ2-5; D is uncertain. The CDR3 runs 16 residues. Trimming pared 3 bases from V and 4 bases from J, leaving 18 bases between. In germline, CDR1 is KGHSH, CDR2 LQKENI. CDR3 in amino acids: CASSPTLHKGGETQYF. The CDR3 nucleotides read TGTGCCAGCTCACCCACCCTACATAAGGGTGGAGAGACCCAGTACTTC.

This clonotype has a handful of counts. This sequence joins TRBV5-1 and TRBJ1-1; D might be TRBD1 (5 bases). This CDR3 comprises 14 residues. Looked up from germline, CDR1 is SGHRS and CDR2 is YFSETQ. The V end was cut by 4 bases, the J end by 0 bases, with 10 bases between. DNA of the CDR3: TGCGCCAGCAGCGGGGACGGAATGAACACTGAAGCTTTCTTT. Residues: CASSGDGMNTEAFF.

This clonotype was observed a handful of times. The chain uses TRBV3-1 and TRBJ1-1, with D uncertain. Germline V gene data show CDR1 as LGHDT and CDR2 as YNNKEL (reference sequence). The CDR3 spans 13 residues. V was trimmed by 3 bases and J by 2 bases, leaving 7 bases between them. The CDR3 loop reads CASSQVTNTEAFF. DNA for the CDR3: TGTGCCAGCAGCCAGGTGACAAACACTGAAGCTTTCTTT.

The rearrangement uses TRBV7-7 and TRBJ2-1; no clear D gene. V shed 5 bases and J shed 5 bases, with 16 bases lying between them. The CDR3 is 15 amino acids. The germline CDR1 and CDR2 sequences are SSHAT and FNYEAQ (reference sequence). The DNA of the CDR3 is TGTGCCAGCAGCCCCGGAGTCCGGAGAAACAATGAGCAGTTCTTC. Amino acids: CASSPGVRRNNEQFF.

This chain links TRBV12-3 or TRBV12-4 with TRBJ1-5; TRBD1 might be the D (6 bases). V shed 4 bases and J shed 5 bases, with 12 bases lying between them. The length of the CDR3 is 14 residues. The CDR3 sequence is CASSSNRDYQPQHF. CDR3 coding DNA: TGTGCCAGCAGTTCCAACAGGGACTATCAGCCCCAGCATTTT.

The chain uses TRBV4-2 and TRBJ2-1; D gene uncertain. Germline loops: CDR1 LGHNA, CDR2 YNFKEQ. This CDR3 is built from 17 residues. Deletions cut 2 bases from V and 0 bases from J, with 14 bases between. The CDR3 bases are TGTGCCAGCAGCCAAACCCATGGCAGTAGCTCCTACAATGAGCAGTTCTTC. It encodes CASSQTHGSSSYNEQFF.

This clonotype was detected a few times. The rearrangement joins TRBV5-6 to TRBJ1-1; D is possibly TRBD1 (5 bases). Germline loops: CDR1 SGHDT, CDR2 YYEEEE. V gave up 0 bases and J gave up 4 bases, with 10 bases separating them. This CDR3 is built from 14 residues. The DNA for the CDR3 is TGTGCCAGCAGCTTGGCGCTCAGGGCCACTGAAGCTTTCTTT. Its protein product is CASSLALRATEAFF. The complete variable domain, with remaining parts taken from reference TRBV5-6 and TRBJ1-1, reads DAGVTQSPTHLIKTRGQQVTLRCSPKSGHDTVSWYQQALGQGPQFIFQYYEEEERQRGNFPDRFSGHQFPNYSSELNVNALLLGDSALYLCASSLALRATEAFFGQGTRLTVV.

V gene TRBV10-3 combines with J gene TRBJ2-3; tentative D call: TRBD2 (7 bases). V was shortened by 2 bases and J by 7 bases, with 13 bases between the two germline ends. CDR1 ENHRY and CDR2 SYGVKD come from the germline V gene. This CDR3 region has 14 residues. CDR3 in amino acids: CAISERGGVYTQYF. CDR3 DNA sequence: TGTGCCATCAGTGAGAGGGGGGGAGTATATACGCAGTATTTT.

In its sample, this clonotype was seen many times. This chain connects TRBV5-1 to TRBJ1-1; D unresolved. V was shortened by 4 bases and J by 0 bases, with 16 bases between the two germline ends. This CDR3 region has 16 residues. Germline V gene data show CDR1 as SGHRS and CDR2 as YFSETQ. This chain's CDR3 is CASSNRSWAVNTEAFF. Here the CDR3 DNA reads TGCGCCAGCAGCAATCGTAGTTGGGCGGTGAACACTGAAGCTTTCTTT.

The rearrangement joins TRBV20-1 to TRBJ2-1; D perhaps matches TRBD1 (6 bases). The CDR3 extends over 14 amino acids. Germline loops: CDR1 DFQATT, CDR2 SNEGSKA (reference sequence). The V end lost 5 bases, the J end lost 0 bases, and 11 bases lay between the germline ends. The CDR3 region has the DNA TGCAGTGCTTTCACAGGGTTCTCCTACAATGAGCAGTTCTTC. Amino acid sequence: CSAFTGFSYNEQFF.

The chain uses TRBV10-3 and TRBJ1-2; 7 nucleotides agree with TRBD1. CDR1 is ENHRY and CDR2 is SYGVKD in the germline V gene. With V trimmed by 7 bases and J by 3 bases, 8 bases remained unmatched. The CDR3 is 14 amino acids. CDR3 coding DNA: TGTGCCATCAAAAACGATGACAGGGACTATGGCTACACCTTC. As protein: CAIKNDDRDYGYTF.

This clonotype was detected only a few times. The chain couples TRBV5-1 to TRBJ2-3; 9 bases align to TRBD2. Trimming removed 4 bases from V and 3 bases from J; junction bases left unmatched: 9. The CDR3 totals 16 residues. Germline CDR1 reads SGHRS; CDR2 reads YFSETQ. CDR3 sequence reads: CASSVTRSGGTDTQYF. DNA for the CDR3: TGCGCCAGCAGCGTGACCCGGAGCGGGGGGACAGATACGCAGTATTTT.

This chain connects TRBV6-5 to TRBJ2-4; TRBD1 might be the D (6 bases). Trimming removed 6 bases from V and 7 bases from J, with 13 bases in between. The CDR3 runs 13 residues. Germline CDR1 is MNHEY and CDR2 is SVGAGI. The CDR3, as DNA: TGTGCCAGCAGAACAGGGTTTGAGAACATTCAGTACTTC. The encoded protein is CASRTGFENIQYF.

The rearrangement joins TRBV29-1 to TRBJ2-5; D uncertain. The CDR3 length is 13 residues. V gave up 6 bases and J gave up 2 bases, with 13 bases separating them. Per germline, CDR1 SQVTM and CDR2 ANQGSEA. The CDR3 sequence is CSVHDPPQETQYF. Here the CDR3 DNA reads TGCAGCGTCCACGACCCCCCACAAGAGACCCAGTACTTC.

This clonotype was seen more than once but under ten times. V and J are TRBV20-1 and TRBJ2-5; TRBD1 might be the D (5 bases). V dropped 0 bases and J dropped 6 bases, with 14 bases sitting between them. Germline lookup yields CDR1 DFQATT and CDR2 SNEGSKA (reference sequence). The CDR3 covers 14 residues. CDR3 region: CSARESTATQTQYF. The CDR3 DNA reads TGCAGTGCTAGAGAGTCGACAGCTACCCAGACCCAGTACTTC.